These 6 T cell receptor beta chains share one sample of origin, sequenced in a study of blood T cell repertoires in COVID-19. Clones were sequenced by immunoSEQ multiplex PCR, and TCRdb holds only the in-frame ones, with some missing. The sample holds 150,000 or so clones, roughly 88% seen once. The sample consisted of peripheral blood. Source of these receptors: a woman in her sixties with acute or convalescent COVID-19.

The CDR3 protein is CASSLFRTGGDNQPQHF. CDR3 in DNA: TGTGCCAGCAGTTTATTCCGGACAGGCGGAGACAATCAGCCCCAGCATTTT. The chain uses TRBV28 and TRBJ1-5, with 7 positions matching TRBD1. V lost 1 base, J lost 3 bases, and 9 bases stayed unmatched. Germline V gene lookup returns CDR1 MDHEN and CDR2 SYDVKM. The CDR3 runs 17 residues.

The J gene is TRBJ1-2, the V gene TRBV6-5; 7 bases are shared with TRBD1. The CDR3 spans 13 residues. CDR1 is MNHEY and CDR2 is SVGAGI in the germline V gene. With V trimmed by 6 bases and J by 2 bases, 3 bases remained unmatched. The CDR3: CASSRQGNYGYTF. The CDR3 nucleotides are TGTGCCAGCAGCCGACAGGGAAACTATGGCTACACCTTC.

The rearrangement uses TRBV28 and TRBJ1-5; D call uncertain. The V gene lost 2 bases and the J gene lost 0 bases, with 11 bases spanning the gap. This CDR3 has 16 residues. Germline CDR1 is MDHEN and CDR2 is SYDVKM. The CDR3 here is CASSLMAGYSNQPQHF. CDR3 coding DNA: TGTGCCAGCAGTTTAATGGCGGGTTATAGCAATCAGCCCCAGCATTTT.

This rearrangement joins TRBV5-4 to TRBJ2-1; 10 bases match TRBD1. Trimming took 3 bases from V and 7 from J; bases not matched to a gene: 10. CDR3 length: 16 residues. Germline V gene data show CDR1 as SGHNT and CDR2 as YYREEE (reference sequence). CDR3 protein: CASSSGQGRGANEQFF. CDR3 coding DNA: TGTGCCAGCAGCTCGGGACAGGGGCGCGGGGCAAATGAGCAGTTCTTC.

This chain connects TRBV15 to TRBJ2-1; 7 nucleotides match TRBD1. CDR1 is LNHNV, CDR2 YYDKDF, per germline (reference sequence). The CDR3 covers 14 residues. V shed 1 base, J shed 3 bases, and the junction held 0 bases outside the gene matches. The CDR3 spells CATSRGDSYNEQFF. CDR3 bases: TGTGCCACCAGCAGAGGGGACAGCTACAATGAGCAGTTCTTC.

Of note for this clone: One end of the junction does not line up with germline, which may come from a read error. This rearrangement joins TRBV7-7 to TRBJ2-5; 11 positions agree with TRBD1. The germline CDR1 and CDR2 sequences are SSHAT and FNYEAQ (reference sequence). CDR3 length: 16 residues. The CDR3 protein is CASSLTGTGGRETQYF. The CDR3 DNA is TGTGCTAGCAGCTTAACCGGGACAGGGGGAAGAGAGACCCAGTACTTC.